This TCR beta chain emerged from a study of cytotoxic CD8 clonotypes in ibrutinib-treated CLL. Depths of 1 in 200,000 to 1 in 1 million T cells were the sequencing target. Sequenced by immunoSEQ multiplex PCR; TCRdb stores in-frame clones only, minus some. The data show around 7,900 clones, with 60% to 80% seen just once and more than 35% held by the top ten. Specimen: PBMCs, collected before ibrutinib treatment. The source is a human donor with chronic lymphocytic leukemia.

The chain's CDR3 is CASSLASAGPGELFF. CDR3 bases: TGTGCCAGCAGCTTAGCATCCGCCGGGCCCGGGGAGCTGTTTTTT. This chain connects TRBV7-9 to TRBJ2-2; no firm D call. CDR3 length: 15 amino acids. The V gene's germline CDR1 is SEHNR and CDR2 FQNEAQ (reference sequence). Trimming removed 0 bases from V and 6 bases from J, with 11 bases in between.